This is a list of T cell receptor beta chains from one sample in a study of blood T cell repertoires in COVID-19. Some clones are missing from TCRdb's copy, which holds only in-frame ones; the method was immunoSEQ multiplex PCR. In the table there are some 80,000 clones, more than 80% of which are singletons. The sample was peripheral blood. The receptors here all came from a human donor in a cohort sampled during active COVID-19. Each CDR3 is given with its conserved first and last residue. The order of the fields is V gene, clone size, D gene, J gene, CDR3 DNA, CDR3 protein. D genes are given only for firm matches. Not every row has a clone size; where given, it reads once, few, many or a size class.

TRBV5-1	-	-	TRBJ2-2	TGCGCCAGCAGCTTGACGGGTTTCACCGGGGAGCTGTTTTTT	CASSLTGFTGELFF
TRBV24-1	few	-	TRBJ1-5	TGTGCCACCGCTGCAGGGCAGGGACAGCCCCAGCATTTT	CATAAGQGQPQHF
TRBV10-3	-	-	TRBJ2-7	TGTGCCATCACCCGACAGGAGGCCTACGAGCAGTACTTC	CAITRQEAYEQYF
TRBV3-1/TRBV3-2	-	-	TRBJ2-5	TGTGCCAGCAGCCAAGTAAGCCGAGGGCACCAGTACTTC	CASSQVSRGHQYF
TRBV29-1	-	TRBD1	TRBJ2-2	TGCAGCGGCACGGGACAGGGCACCGGGGAGCTGTTTTTT	CSGTGQGTGELFF
TRBV29-1	-	-	TRBJ2-3	TGCAGCGTTGAAGATCGTAGTAGAACAGATACGCAGTATTTT	CSVEDRSRTDTQYF
TRBV19	-	TRBD1	TRBJ1-2	TGTGCCAGTAGTGGACAGGCCGTAAACTATGGCTACACCTTC	CASSGQAVNYGYTF
TRBV5-5	-	-	TRBJ2-1	TGTGCCAGCAGCAGGGAGAGCTCCTACAATGAGCAGTTCTTC	CASSRESSYNEQFF
TRBV7-9	-	TRBD1	TRBJ1-2	TGTGCCAGCAGCTTAGCTGGGACAGGGTTAGGCTACACCTTC	CASSLAGTGLGYTF
TRBV11-2	once	TRBD1	TRBJ2-5	TGTGCCAGCACCATTTCGACAGGGCGGCAAGAGACCCAGTACTTC	CASTISTGRQETQYF
TRBV18	-	-	TRBJ2-6	TGTGCCAGCTCACCCAGCTCTGGGGCCAACGTCCTGACTTTC	CASSPSSGANVLTF
TRBV2	-	TRBD2	TRBJ2-3	TGTGCCAGCAGTTTTACTAGCGGGGGCTTAGATACGCAGTATTTT	CASSFTSGGLDTQYF
TRBV5-6	-	TRBD2	TRBJ2-5	TGTGCCAGCAGCTTGTTTAGCGGGGGGGTTGAGACCCAGTACTTC	CASSLFSGGVETQYF
TRBV7-8	-	TRBD2	TRBJ2-7	TGTGCCAGCAGCCCAAGGGAAGCGGGAGGGCTGGAGCAGTACTTC	CASSPREAGGLEQYF
TRBV28	once	-	TRBJ1-2	TGTGCCAGCAGGACACCCCGGACAGACTATGGCTACACCTTC	CASRTPRTDYGYTF
TRBV27	-	-	TRBJ1-5	TGTGCCAGCAGTGGAGGGCGGGGGTTAGGTCAGCCCCAGCATTTT	CASSGGRGLGQPQHF
TRBV6-2/TRBV6-3	few	-	TRBJ1-6	TGTGCCAGCAGTTACCCCCTGGGAGGGGCGGAGAATTCACCCCTCCACTTT	CASSYPLGGAENSPLHF
TRBV5-4	-	-	TRBJ2-3	TGTGCCAGCAGCAGGGGGGGCGCCCTGGGGGGTCGCACCGCGGATACGCAGTATTTT	CASSRGGALGGRTADTQYF
TRBV21-1	-	-	TRBJ2-3	TGTGCCAGCAGCAAAGTCTTCAAGGGGGACAGGAGAACTAGCACAGATACGCAGTATTTT	CASSKVFKGDRRTSTDTQYF
TRBV7-9	-	-	TRBJ1-5	TGTGCCAGCAGCTTAGGGGCCGACCAGCCCCAGCATTTT	CASSLGADQPQHF
TRBV7-8	-	TRBD2	TRBJ2-7	TGTGCCAGCAGCTTAGGACTAGCGAGCGAGCAGTACTTC	CASSLGLASEQYF
TRBV25-1	-	TRBD1	TRBJ2-4	TGTGCCAGCAGTGAAGACAGGGTCGGCAACATTCAGTACTTC	CASSEDRVGNIQYF
TRBV5-8	-	-	TRBJ1-2	TGTGCCAGCAGCTTGCGGCGCGGGGGTGGATATGGCTACACCTTC	CASSLRRGGGYGYTF
TRBV6-5	-	-	TRBJ2-3	TGTGCCAGCAGTTACGGGCCCGGCACAGATACGCAGTATTTT	CASSYGPGTDTQYF
TRBV6-1	-	-	TRBJ2-7	TGTGCCAGCAGTGAACAGCGACCACCCTACGAGCAGTACTTC	CASSEQRPPYEQYF
TRBV21-1	once	-	TRBJ2-6	TGTGCCAGCAGTCAACGGGGCAGGGGTGTCTCTGGGGCCAACGTCCTGACTTTC	CASSQRGRGVSGANVLTF
TRBV5-4	-	TRBD1	TRBJ1-1	TGTGCCAGCAGCAAACAGGGGGCCCTAAACACTGAAGCTTTCTTT	CASSKQGALNTEAFF
TRBV6-5	-	-	TRBJ1-1	TGTGCCAGCAGTTACTCTCAGGGGCTAACGAACACTGAAGCTTTCTTT	CASSYSQGLTNTEAFF
TRBV6-1	-	TRBD2	TRBJ2-7	TGTGCCAGCAGTGAAGGTCTAGCGGTGCAGTACTTC	CASSEGLAVQYF
TRBV9	once	-	TRBJ1-2	TGTGCCAGCACCCTCACCCGACAGAACTATGGCTACACCTTC	CASTLTRQNYGYTF
TRBV28	-	TRBD2	TRBJ2-7	TGTGCCAGCAGTTCATCCGGGACTAGCGGCCGCTACGAGCAGTACTTC	CASSSSGTSGRYEQYF
TRBV9	-	TRBD2	TRBJ2-1	TGTGCCAGCAGCCCCGGGAGGGAGTCTTGGAATGAGCAGTTCTTC	CASSPGRESWNEQFF
TRBV5-8	-	-	TRBJ2-7	TGTGCCAGCAGCTTGGGGGCGCTGAGCTCCTACGAGCAGTACTTC	CASSLGALSSYEQYF
TRBV27	-	-	TRBJ2-7	TGTGCCAGCAGTTTAGTATACTCGTCCACCTACGAGCAGTACTTC	CASSLVYSSTYEQYF
TRBV28	-	-	TRBJ1-4	TGTGCCAGCAGTTTAAAGATCGGAAAACTGTTTTTT	CASSLKIGKLFF
TRBV7-3	-	TRBD1	TRBJ1-6	TGTGCCAGCAGCTTAATAGGGACAGGGGCTTCACCCCTCCACTTT	CASSLIGTGASPLHF
TRBV4-1	once	-	TRBJ1-1	TGCGCCAGCAGTCCGAGAATTAACACTGAAGCTTTCTTT	CASSPRINTEAFF
TRBV9	-	-	TRBJ1-1	TGTGCCAGCAGCGCAAGATCGAATGGAGGCACTGAAGCTTTCTTT	CASSARSNGGTEAFF
TRBV19	-	TRBD1	TRBJ1-6	TGTGCCAGTAGCCCCGGGACAGTATATAATTCACCCCTCCACTTT	CASSPGTVYNSPLHF
TRBV5-4	-	-	TRBJ2-1	TGTGCCAGCAGCTCCGGAGGACTGCAAAAAACCTACAATGAGCAGTTCTTC	CASSSGGLQKTYNEQFF
TRBV6-1	-	-	TRBJ1-5	TGTGCCAGCAGTGAGCAGGATCAGCCCCAGCATTTT	CASSEQDQPQHF
TRBV19	-	-	TRBJ2-7	TGTGCCAGTAGTCTCCCAGGGTCCTACGAGCAGTACTTC	CASSLPGSYEQYF
TRBV24-1	-	-	TRBJ2-7	TGTGCCACCCCCCCCCGGGACTTCTCCTACGAGCAGTACTTC	CATPPRDFSYEQYF
TRBV5-1	-	TRBD2	TRBJ2-5	TGCGCCAGCAGCGGCGGGGGGGGCCAGGAGACCCAGTACTTC	CASSGGGGQETQYF
TRBV27	-	TRBD2	TRBJ2-7	TGTGCCAGCAGTCCCCAGAGACTAGCGGGTTACCACGAGCAGTACTTC	CASSPQRLAGYHEQYF